This T cell receptor beta chain was recovered during a study of shared clonotypes between healthy human individuals. Broader study findings: About 5.2% was the fraction of naive CD4 clonotypes found shared across a few donors. Shared clonotypes across all four donors exceeded non-shared ones in generation probability.

Samples underwent the assay at deep level. TCRdb keeps only in-frame clones here, not all; method: immunoSEQ multiplex PCR. The data show about 1,900,000 clones, about 95% seen once. CD45RO-negative CD8 cells positively selected for CCR7 made up the naive population, which excluded terminally differentiated effector memory CD45RA+ cells. As for this clone: Its antigen is not identified.

The germline V and J ends were trimmed by 5 bases and 7 bases, with 12 bases remaining between them. This CDR3 contains 14 residues. Germline lookup yields CDR1 SEHNR and CDR2 FQNEAQ (reference sequence). The clonotype comes from a man aged 18 to 35 in good health. The chain uses TRBV7-9 and TRBJ1-6; D is ambiguous. Specimen: naive CD8+ T cells sorted from blood. The CDR3 here is CASSASPGNSPLHF. CDR3 nucleotides: TGTGCCAGCAGCGCGTCACCGGGAAATTCACCCCTCCACTTT.